Each of the 11 T cell receptor beta chains below was sequenced from the same sample in a study of blood T cell repertoires in COVID-19. Some clones are missing from TCRdb's copy, which holds only in-frame ones; the method was immunoSEQ multiplex PCR. The sample contains about 90,000 clones, about 86% of which appear only once. Sequencing input: peripheral blood. The source of these receptors is an elderly man with active or convalescent COVID-19.

This rearrangement joins TRBV6-2 or TRBV6-3 to TRBJ2-4; 7 nucleotides align to TRBD1. J lost 4 bases, V lost 0 bases, and 6 bases had no gene match. Germline V gene lookup returns CDR1 MNHEY and CDR2 SVGEGT. The CDR3 runs 16 residues. CDR3 sequence reads: CASSYSPGGWKNIQYF. The CDR3 region has the DNA TGTGCCAGCAGTTACTCACCAGGGGGATGGAAAAACATTCAGTACTTC.

V and J are TRBV5-1 and TRBJ1-1, with D perhaps matching TRBD1 (6 bases). V was trimmed by 2 bases and J by 4 bases, leaving 15 bases between them. Germline V gives CDR1 SGHRS, CDR2 YFSETQ. The CDR3 runs 15 residues. For the CDR3, the DNA is TGCGCCAGCAGCTTATTCGAAGGGGGAGTCACTGAAGCTTTCTTT. It translates to CASSLFEGGVTEAFF.

The chain carries TRBV5-1 and TRBJ2-5; TRBD2 matches at 10 bases. Germline CDR1 reads SGHRS; CDR2 reads YFSETQ. The CDR3 is made up of 16 amino acids. Germline trimming cut 0 bases from V and 0 bases from J; bases unmatched to any gene: 2. The chain's CDR3 is CASSLAAGGNQETQYF. In DNA, the CDR3 is TGCGCCAGCAGCTTGGCAGCGGGAGGGAACCAAGAGACCCAGTACTTC.

The chain recombines TRBV2 with TRBJ1-5; D is perhaps TRBD1 (5 bases). The V gene's germline CDR1 is SNHLY and CDR2 FYNNEI. V was clipped by 5 bases and J by 0 bases, with 11 bases between them. This CDR3 spans 15 amino acids. The CDR3 coding sequence is TGTGCCAGCAGTCCTAACAGGAATAGCAATCAGCCCCAGCATTTT. Translated: CASSPNRNSNQPQHF.

This clone appeared a few times. The J gene is TRBJ2-7, the V gene TRBV5-1; 10 bases agree with TRBD2. The CDR3 extends over 15 amino acids. Germline values: CDR1 SGHRS, CDR2 YFSETQ. Unmatched junction bases numbered 6, after V lost 4 bases and J lost 2 bases. The CDR3: CASSNPSGSPYEQYF. CDR3 coding DNA: TGCGCCAGCAGCAATCCTAGCGGGAGCCCCTACGAGCAGTACTTC.

The J gene is TRBJ1-2, the V gene TRBV5-1, with 10 bases identical to TRBD1. With V trimmed by 3 bases and J by 0 bases, 2 bases remained unmatched. CDR1 is SGHRS, CDR2 YFSETQ, per germline. CDR3 length: 15 amino acids. The CDR3 DNA sequence: TGCGCCAGCAGCTGGGGGACAGGGGCTAACTATGGCTACACCTTC. It codes for CASSWGTGANYGYTF.

V and J are TRBV14 and TRBJ2-7; maybe TRBD1 (5 bases). Germline values: CDR1 SGHDN, CDR2 FVKESK. The CDR3 runs to 12 residues. V was clipped by 2 bases and J by 10 bases, with 12 bases between them. Here the CDR3 reads CASSQPRRGQYF. As DNA, the CDR3 is TGTGCCAGCAGCCAACCTCGAAGGGGACAGTACTTC.

This chain connects TRBV25-1 to TRBJ1-2; D perhaps matches TRBD1 (6 bases). Germline CDR1 is MGHDK and CDR2 is SYGVNS. CDR3 length: 14 residues. V was clipped by 6 bases and J by 4 bases, with 15 bases between them. Here the CDR3 DNA reads TGTGCCAGCAGCGACGCCGACAGGCGCTATGGCTACACCTTC. Its translation is CASSDADRRYGYTF.

In this sample, this clone turned up once. V is TRBV18 and J is TRBJ2-5; D perhaps matches TRBD2 (7 bases). CDR1 and CDR2 from the germline V gene are KGHSH and LQKENI. The CDR3 extends over 14 amino acids. Trimming pared 2 bases from V and 6 bases from J, leaving 13 bases between. CDR3 amino acids: CASSPGSGGQTQYF. In DNA, the CDR3 is TGTGCCAGCTCACCAGGGTCGGGGGGCCAGACCCAGTACTTC.

V is TRBV5-1 and J is TRBJ2-3, with 8 bases fitting TRBD1. The J segment lost 3 bases and the V segment lost 4 bases, leaving 7 bases of the junction unmatched. The CDR3 extends over 15 amino acids. CDR1 SGHRS and CDR2 YFSETQ come from the germline V gene. The CDR3 DNA reads TGCGCCAGCAGCAACTCAGGGGGCTGGACAGATACGCAGTATTTT. This gives the protein CASSNSGGWTDTQYF.

The V and J genes are TRBV5-8 and TRBJ1-1; the D is unclear. The germline gives CDR1 SGHTS, CDR2 YDEGEE. V dropped 2 bases and J dropped 4 bases, with 9 bases sitting between them. The CDR3 length is 13 residues. The CDR3 is CASSFGGGTEAFF. CDR3 bases: TGTGCCAGCAGCTTTGGTGGCGGCACTGAAGCTTTCTTT.